This T cell receptor (beta chain) derives from a study of blood T cells in healthy people across ages (dated by TCRdb to between 2014 and 2017). As for the study more broadly: Template switching captured roughly one uniquely barcoded TCR beta cDNA molecule per two T cells in model experiments. Two additional independent replicas of 1 million unique cDNA reads from the same blood draw were analyzed for two donors (one aged 18 to 29 and one aged 80 or older). The donors were split into four age groups: young (average 16 years), middle-aged (roughly 39), aged (roughly 65) and long-lived (about 82). Donors of different ages were randomly distributed across sequencing lanes to avoid experimental bias. The study measured age-related changes in TCR beta repertoire diversity using deep sequencing normalized with unique cDNA molecular identifiers. The research as a whole found: As age increased, observed TCR beta diversity per million T cells dropped in a roughly linear way, and a significant reduction was already evident by age 40. Compared with the aged group, more naive CD4+ T cells, fewer expanded clones and increased TCR diversity were shown by the long-lived group, suggesting age selection. The percentage of naive T cells measured by flow cytometry correlated strongly with observed TCR beta diversity. Donor CMV infection status was unknown, potentially confounding age-related changes in expanded clonotypes. Estimates of total diversity based on one million sequenced T cells were considered lower bounds and underestimates. Conclusive comparison of naive and antigen-experienced compartments was prevented by the profiling of bulk unsorted PBMCs.

Comment on this clonotype: Its antigen is not yet known. Base qualities were left out, and no much larger clone turns up one base away.

The germline V gene sets CDR1 to MNHNS and CDR2 to SASEGT. The V and J ends are trimmed by 2 bases and 1 base, leaving 5 bases between them. Its CDR3 holds 13 amino acids, cysteine through phenylalanine. The DNA shown is the 39-base CDR3, in frame from base 1. The receptor library was made with 5' RACE. For sequencing, an Illumina HiSeq 2500 was employed. A second PCR of 7 to 11 cycles was performed with a sample-barcoded 5' primer and a J-beta primer mix. A unique molecular identifier was introduced onto each TCR beta cDNA molecule by a template-switch 5' adaptor carrying 12 random nucleotides. Each sample yielded at least 2.5 million CDR3-containing paired-end reads. First-strand cDNA was synthesized from all RNA with the Mint cDNA synthesis kit, primed by a TRBC-specific oligonucleotide. All cDNA was treated with uracil-DNA glycosylase and then went through a first 18-cycle PCR with the universal primers M1SS and BC2_uni_R. Regarding the original processing steps: For normalization, 1 million high-quality reads were randomly selected from each sample, with every read carrying a distinct molecular identifier. Instead of being binned into consensus sequences, reads that shared molecular identifiers were thrown out. MiTCR, with a Q25 quality threshold and the strictest error-elimination algorithm, was used for CDR3 identification, clonotype clustering and error correction. A nonparametric unseen species model using Euler transformation provided a lower-bound estimate of total TCR beta diversity. TCRdb reran the public reads through fastp at Q25 and MiXCR, keeping productive beta chains. CDR3 protein sequences are deduplicated, and each keeps its most common genes and DNA. The V and J calls reflect TCRdb's pipeline rather than the authors' work. This sample comprises 850,000 to 1,000,000 distinct CDR3 sequences, 48% of them detected only once. About an eighth of the sample rests with the top ten.

Systemically healthy Caucasian individuals from Russia, 35 to 40 in total and aged roughly 6 to 90 years, were included as donors. Each donor gave ten milliliters of peripheral blood, collected into EDTA-treated Vacutainer tubes. PBMCs were isolated by Ficoll-Paque density-gradient centrifugation, with at least 7 million obtained per sample. Trizol reagent was used to extract total RNA from the PBMCs, yielding at least 5.5 micrograms per sample. Naive CD45RAhigh/CD27high T cell percentages were measured by flow cytometry on a PBMC aliquot from every donor. Sequenced sample: blood. In this chain, TRBV6-1 is recombined with TRBJ1-1; there is no confident call for the D gene. This receptor was obtained from a man in his thirties or forties in good health. The nucleotide sequence reads as follows: TGTGCCAGCAGTGAACGGCAGAACACTGAAGCTTTCTTT. It translates as CASSERQNTEAFF.